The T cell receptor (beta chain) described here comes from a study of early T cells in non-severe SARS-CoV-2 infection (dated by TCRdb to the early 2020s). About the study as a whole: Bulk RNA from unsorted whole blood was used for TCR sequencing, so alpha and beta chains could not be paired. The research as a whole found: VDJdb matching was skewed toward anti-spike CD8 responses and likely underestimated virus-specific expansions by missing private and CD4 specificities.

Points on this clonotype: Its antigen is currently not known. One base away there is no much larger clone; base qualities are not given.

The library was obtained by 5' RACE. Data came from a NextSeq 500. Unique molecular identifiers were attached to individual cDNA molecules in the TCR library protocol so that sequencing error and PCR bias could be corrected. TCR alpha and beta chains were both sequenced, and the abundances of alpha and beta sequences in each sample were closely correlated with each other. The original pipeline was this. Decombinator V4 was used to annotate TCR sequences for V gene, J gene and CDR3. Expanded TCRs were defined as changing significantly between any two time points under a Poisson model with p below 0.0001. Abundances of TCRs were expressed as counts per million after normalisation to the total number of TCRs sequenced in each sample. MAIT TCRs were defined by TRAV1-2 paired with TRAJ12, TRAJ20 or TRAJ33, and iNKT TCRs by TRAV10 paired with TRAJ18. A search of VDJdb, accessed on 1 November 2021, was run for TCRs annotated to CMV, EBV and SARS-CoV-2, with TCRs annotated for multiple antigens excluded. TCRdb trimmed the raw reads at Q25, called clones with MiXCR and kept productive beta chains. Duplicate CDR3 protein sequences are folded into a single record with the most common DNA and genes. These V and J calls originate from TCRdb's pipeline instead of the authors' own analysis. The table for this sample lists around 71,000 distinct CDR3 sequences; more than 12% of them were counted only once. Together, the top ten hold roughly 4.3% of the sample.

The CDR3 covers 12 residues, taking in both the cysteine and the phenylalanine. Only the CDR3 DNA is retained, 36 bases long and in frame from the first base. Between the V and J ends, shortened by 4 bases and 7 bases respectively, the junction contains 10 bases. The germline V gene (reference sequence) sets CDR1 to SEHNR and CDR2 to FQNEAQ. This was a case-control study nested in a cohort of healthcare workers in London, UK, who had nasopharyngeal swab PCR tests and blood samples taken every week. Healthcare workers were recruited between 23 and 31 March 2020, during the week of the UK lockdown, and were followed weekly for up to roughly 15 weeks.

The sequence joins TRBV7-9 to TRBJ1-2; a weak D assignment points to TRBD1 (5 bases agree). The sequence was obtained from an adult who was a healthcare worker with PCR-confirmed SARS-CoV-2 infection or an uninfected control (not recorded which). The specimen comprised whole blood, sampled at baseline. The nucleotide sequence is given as TGTGCCAGCAGCTCCGGGAGGGGTGGCTACACCTTC. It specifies CASSSGRGGYTF.